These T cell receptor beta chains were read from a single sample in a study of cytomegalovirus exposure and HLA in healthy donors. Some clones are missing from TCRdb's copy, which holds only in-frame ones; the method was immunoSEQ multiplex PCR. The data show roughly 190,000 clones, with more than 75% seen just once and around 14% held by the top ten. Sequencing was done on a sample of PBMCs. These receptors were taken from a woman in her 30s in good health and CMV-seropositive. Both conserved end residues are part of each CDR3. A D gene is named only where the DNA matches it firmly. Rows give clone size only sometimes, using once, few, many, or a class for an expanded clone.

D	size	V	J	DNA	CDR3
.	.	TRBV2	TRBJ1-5	TGTGCCAGCAGTGAAAATGGGAGAAGCAATCAGCCCCAGCATTTT	CASSENGRSNQPQHF
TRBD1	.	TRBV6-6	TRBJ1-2	TGTGCCAGCAGGGGGACAGGGGTAGGGAACTATGGCTACACCTTC	CASRGTGVGNYGYTF
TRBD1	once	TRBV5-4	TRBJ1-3	TGTGCCAGCAGCTCAGGGACAGGCTCTGGAAACACCATATATTTT	CASSSGTGSGNTIYF
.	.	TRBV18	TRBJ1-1	TGTGCCAGCTCACCACCGATTGAAACGGGTGAAGCTTTCTTT	CASSPPIETGEAFF
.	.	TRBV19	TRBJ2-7	TGTGCCAGTACCCCCTCGACAGTGTCCTACGAGCAGTACTTC	CASTPSTVSYEQYF
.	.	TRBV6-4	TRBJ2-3	TGTGCCAGCAGTGACTTTTTCAGGAGGGAAACAGATACGCAGTATTTT	CASSDFFRRETDTQYF
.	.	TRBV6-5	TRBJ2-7	TGTGCCAGCAGTTACTCGACAGGTACCTACGAGCAGTACTTC	CASSYSTGTYEQYF
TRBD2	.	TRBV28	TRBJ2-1	TGTGCCAGCAGTTTGCGGCTAGCGGGAGCCCCGAGGGATGAGCAGTTCTTC	CASSLRLAGAPRDEQFF
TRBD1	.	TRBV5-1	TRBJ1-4	TGCGCCAGCAGCTTGGGGACAGGGGGCGGCAATGAAAAACTGTTTTTT	CASSLGTGGGNEKLFF
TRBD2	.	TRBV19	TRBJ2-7	TGTGCCAGTAGTGTCCGGGAGGGCTACGAGCAGTACTTC	CASSVREGYEQYF
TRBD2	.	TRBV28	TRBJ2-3	TGTGCCAGCAGTTACGGGACTAGCGTAGAGTTTTCAGATACGCAGTATTTT	CASSYGTSVEFSDTQYF
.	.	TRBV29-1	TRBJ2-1	TGCAGCGTTGTGTCAGGGTCAAATGAGCAGTTCTTC	CSVVSGSNEQFF
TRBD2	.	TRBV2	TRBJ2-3	TGTGCCAGTACTCCAAGCGGGGGGCGGTTTAATACGCAGTATTTT	CASTPSGGRFNTQYF
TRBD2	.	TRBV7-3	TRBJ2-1	TGTGCCAGCAGCTTACGGGGGATACTAGCGGGAAAGTCGAATGAGCAGTTCTTC	CASSLRGILAGKSNEQFF
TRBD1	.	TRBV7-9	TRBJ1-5	TGTGCCAGCAGCCCTACAGGGGGCAATCAGCCCCAGCATTTT	CASSPTGGNQPQHF
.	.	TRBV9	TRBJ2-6	TGTGCCAGCAGCGTCTGGGCAGGGGGGTCCTCTGGGGCCAACGTCCTGACTTTC	CASSVWAGGSSGANVLTF
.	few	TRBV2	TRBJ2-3	TGTGCCAGCAGTGAACCTCGAGCACCAGATACGCAGTATTTT	CASSEPRAPDTQYF
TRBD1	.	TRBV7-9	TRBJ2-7	TGTGCCAGCAGCTCGGACAGGGAGACCCCCTACGAGCAGTACTTC	CASSSDRETPYEQYF
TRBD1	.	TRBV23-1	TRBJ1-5	TGCGCCAGCAGTCCTCGACAGGGGGGGAAAAACAATCAGCCCCAGCATTTT	CASSPRQGGKNNQPQHF
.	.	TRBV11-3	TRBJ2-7	TGTGCCAGCAGCTTCGGGACACCCTACGAGCAGTACTTC	CASSFGTPYEQYF
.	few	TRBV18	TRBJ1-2	TGTGCCAGCTCACCAGAGGAACCCGATGGCTACACCTTC	CASSPEEPDGYTF
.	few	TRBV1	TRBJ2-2	TGCACCAGCAGCCAAGCGGGTCCACCAACCACGAACACCGGGGAGCTGTTTTTT	CTSSQAGPPTTNTGELFF
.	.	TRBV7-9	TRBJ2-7	TGTGCCAGCAGCTTAAGCTATCAGAGTAGGGGAAACTACGAGCAGTACTTC	CASSLSYQSRGNYEQYF
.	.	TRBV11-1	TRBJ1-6	TGTGCCAGCAGCTTACCAGAACGCTATAATTCACCCCTCCACTTT	CASSLPERYNSPLHF
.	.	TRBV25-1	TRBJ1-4	TGTGCCAGCGGGGTTGGAGGCAGTATCGGGGAAAAACTGTTTTTT	CASGVGGSIGEKLFF
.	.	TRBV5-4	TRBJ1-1	TGTGCCAGCAGCTGGCCAGGGGCCACTGAAGCTTTCTTT	CASSWPGATEAFF
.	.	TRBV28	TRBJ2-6	TGTGCCAGCAGTTCCCTCCCGGTGGCTGGGGCCAACGTCCTGACTTTC	CASSSLPVAGANVLTF
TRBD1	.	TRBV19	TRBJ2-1	TGTGCCAGTACTCTGGGGACAGGGTATGAGCAGTTCTTC	CASTLGTGYEQFF
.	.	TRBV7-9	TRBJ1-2	TGTGCCAGCAGCTCGCAGGCTAACTATGGCTACACCTTC	CASSSQANYGYTF
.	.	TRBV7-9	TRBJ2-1	TGTGCCAGCAGCTTAGGGTCGGGAAATGAGCAGTTCTTC	CASSLGSGNEQFF
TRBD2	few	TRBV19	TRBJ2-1	TGTGCCAGTACCCTTGGACTAGCCCTTACAGGGATCAATGAGCAGTTCTTC	CASTLGLALTGINEQFF
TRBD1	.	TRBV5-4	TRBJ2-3	TGTGCCAGCAGCTCCCGGACAGGGGCGAGCACAGATACGCAGTATTTT	CASSSRTGASTDTQYF
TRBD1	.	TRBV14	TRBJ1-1	TGTGCCAGCAGCCAAGAGGGCGCTACAGGGGGCGCTTTGGACACTGAAGCTTTCTTT	CASSQEGATGGALDTEAFF
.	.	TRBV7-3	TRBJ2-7	TGTGCCAGCAGCTTAGGGCTCAGGGGTTCCTACGAGCAGTACTTC	CASSLGLRGSYEQYF
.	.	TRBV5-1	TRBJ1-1	TGCGCCAGCAGCTTTGACGGGGTGGGGAACACTGAAGCTTTCTTT	CASSFDGVGNTEAFF
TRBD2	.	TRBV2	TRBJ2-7	TGTGCCTGGACTAGCGGGAGGGCCCGGGAGCAGTACTTC	CAWTSGRAREQYF
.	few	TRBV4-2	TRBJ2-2	TGTGCCAGCAGCCAAGATCCCGACAGGAACACCGGGGAGCTGTTTTTT	CASSQDPDRNTGELFF
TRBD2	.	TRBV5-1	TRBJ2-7	TGCGCCAGCAGCTTGGACGGGCTTACTAGCGGGGGGACAAACTACGAGCAGTACTTC	CASSLDGLTSGGTNYEQYF